One and the same sample provided the 22 T cell receptor beta chains below, sequenced in a study of OX40 agonist ivuxolimab in advanced cancers. Here immunoSEQ multiplex PCR was the method, and the copy in TCRdb shows in-frame clones only, minus some. The repertoire consists of 60,000 to 95,000 clones, with about 85% occurring once and the leading ten covering 0.5% to 0.85%. Sequences were derived from CD4+ or CD8+ T cells sorted from blood, sampled in a trial of the OX40 agonist ivuxolimab. The source is an adult with an advanced solid tumor such as melanoma, head and neck, liver or kidney cancer.

This clone has just one count. The chain couples TRBV7-3 to TRBJ2-7; D tentatively reads TRBD1 or TRBD2 (5 bases each). This CDR3 spans 15 amino acids. Germline CDR1 reads SGHTA; CDR2 reads FQGTGA. The ends were cut back, 5 bases at V and 5 bases at J, with 19 bases in the middle. In nucleotides, the CDR3 is TGTGCCAGCAGCCCCAGTGGGGGTCTTGGGGACGAGCAGTACTTC. This sequence encodes CASSPSGGLGDEQYF.

The V and J genes are TRBV14 and TRBJ1-3; the D is unclear. The CDR3 totals 13 residues. Germline V gene lookup returns CDR1 SGHDN and CDR2 FVKESK. The V gene lost 4 bases and the J gene lost 4 bases, with 8 bases spanning the gap. The CDR3 loop reads CASSLPWGNTIYF. CDR3 bases: TGTGCCAGCAGCCTCCCATGGGGAAACACCATATATTTT.

This chain uses TRBV18 with TRBJ1-2; D gene uncertain. V lost 3 bases and J lost 7, with 12 bases in between. Germline V lookup: CDR1 KGHSH, CDR2 LQKENI. This CDR3 spans 13 amino acids. The CDR3 DNA sequence: TGTGCCAGCTCACCGACGACGGAGGGTGGCTACACCTTC. This sequence encodes CASSPTTEGGYTF.

This clone was counted only a few times. The chain links TRBV6-5 to TRBJ1-3, with a tentative D call TRBD1 (5 bases). The CDR3 length is 16 residues. Trimming pared 0 bases from V and 1 base from J, leaving 10 bases between. Germline CDR1 MNHEY, CDR2 SVGAGI. CDR3 nucleotide sequence: TGTGCCAGCAGTTACTCGGTTCAGGGTTCTGGAAACACCATATATTTT. Translation: CASSYSVQGSGNTIYF.

V gene TRBV4-1 combines with J gene TRBJ2-7; 7 bases are shared with TRBD2. V trimming: 0 bases; J trimming: 1 base; junction bases outside the gene matches: 15. Per germline, CDR1 MGHRA and CDR2 YSYEKL. This CDR3 spans 19 amino acids. The CDR3 loop is CASSQDLGRDYEGSYEQYF. The DNA for the CDR3 is TGCGCCAGCAGCCAAGATCTGGGCAGGGACTACGAGGGGTCCTACGAGCAGTACTTC.

The genes are TRBV6-1 and TRBJ1-1; D is possibly TRBD1 (5 bases). V lost 1 base and J 3 bases, leaving 12 bases between the germline ends. Germline CDR1 MNHNS, CDR2 SASEGT. The CDR3 contains 15 residues. CDR3 in amino acids: CASSEGGPGDTEAFF. The CDR3, as DNA: TGTGCCAGCAGTGAAGGGGGCCCGGGGGACACTGAAGCTTTCTTT.

With respect to this clone: Other DNA sequences within the sample encode an identical CDR3. This sequence joins TRBV2 and TRBJ2-2; maybe TRBD2 (7 bases). The CDR3 has 14 amino acids. Germline-derived CDR1 and CDR2 are SNHLY and FYNNEI. V lost 3 bases, J lost 7 bases, and 12 bases lay in between. CDR3: CASSERGLGGELFF. The CDR3 DNA is TGTGCCAGCAGTGAGCGGGGGCTGGGCGGGGAGCTGTTTTTT.

The V gene is TRBV7-3, the J gene TRBJ1-3, with unresolved D. The CDR3 loop spans 16 amino acids. Trimming took off 5 bases at V and 0 bases at J, with 14 bases between the two ends. Germline lookup yields CDR1 SGHTA and CDR2 FQGTGA. CDR3 sequence reads: CASSARPGLSGNTIYF. CDR3 DNA: TGTGCCAGCAGCGCCCGTCCCGGGCTCTCTGGAAACACCATATATTTT.

The chain recombines TRBV7-6 with TRBJ2-3; D is perhaps TRBD1 (6 bases). The CDR3 consists of 15 residues. V lost 5 bases and J 4 bases, leaving 16 bases between the germline ends. Germline V gene sequence: CDR1 SGHVS, CDR2 FNYEAQ. CDR3 loop: CASSLGAADADTQYF. In DNA form, the CDR3 reads TGTGCCAGCAGCCTGGGGGCCGCTGACGCAGATACGCAGTATTTT.

The rearrangement uses TRBV7-9 and TRBJ1-1; TRBD1 is a possible D gene (6 bases). The CDR3 has 14 amino acids. In germline, CDR1 is SEHNR, CDR2 FQNEAQ (reference sequence). V lost 6 bases and J 9 bases, leaving 20 bases between the germline ends. The CDR3 region is CASSPRGSGTQAFF. The CDR3 DNA is TGTGCCAGCAGTCCGCGGGGCTCCGGGACACAAGCTTTCTTT. The variable domain in full, with the rest retrieved from reference TRBV7-9 and TRBJ1-1, is DTGVSQNPRHKITKRGQNVTFRCDPISEHNRLYWYRQTLGQGPEFLTYFQNEAQLEKSRLLSDRFSAERPKGSFSTLEIQRTEQGDSAMYLCASSPRGSGTQAFFGQGTRLTVV.

V gene TRBV5-1 combines with J gene TRBJ2-2; 8 positions match TRBD2. Germline loops: CDR1 SGHRS, CDR2 YFSETQ. This CDR3 has 16 residues. V lost 6 bases and J lost 2; bases outside the gene matches: 9. In nucleotides, the CDR3 is TGCGCCAGCAAGTGGACTAGCTCAAGAAACACCGGGGAGCTGTTTTTT. This sequence encodes CASKWTSSRNTGELFF.

The V and J genes are TRBV28 and TRBJ2-1; TRBD2 agrees at 13 bases. The V gene's germline CDR1 is MDHEN and CDR2 SYDVKM. The CDR3 loop spans 16 amino acids. Germline trimming cut 6 bases from V and 2 bases from J; bases unmatched to any gene: 4. In DNA, the CDR3 is TGTGCCAGCAGCGAGACTAGCGGGGGGACCTACAATGAGCAGTTCTTC. This gives the protein CASSETSGGTYNEQFF.

The chain uses TRBV2 and TRBJ1-1; D not resolved. V was cut by 5 bases and J by 2 bases, with 9 bases left in between. Per germline, CDR1 SNHLY and CDR2 FYNNEI. This CDR3 has 13 amino acids. CDR3 coding DNA: TGTGCCAGCAGTTTCTATGGAAACACTGAAGCTTTCTTT. Protein product: CASSFYGNTEAFF. The full variable domain, rest sourced from reference TRBV2 and TRBJ1-1, is EPEVTQTPSHQVTQMGQEVILRCVPISNHLYFYWYRQILGQKVEFLVSFYNNEISEKSEIFDDQFSVERPDGSNFTLKIRSTKLEDSAMYFCASSFYGNTEAFFGQGTRLTVV.

The chain employs TRBV2 and TRBJ1-2; D is unresolved. The CDR3 loop spans 14 amino acids. Germline loops: CDR1 SNHLY, CDR2 FYNNEI. The V end was cut by 3 bases, the J end by 6 bases, with 14 bases between. The CDR3 reads CASSDGVVPDGYTF. CDR3 nucleotides: TGTGCCAGCAGTGATGGGGTTGTGCCCGATGGCTACACCTTC.

This rearrangement joins TRBV9 to TRBJ1-6; D ambiguous. V shed 3 bases and J shed 4 bases, with 14 bases lying between them. The CDR3 is 16 residues long. From germline, CDR1 is SGDLS and CDR2 YYNGEE. The CDR3 sequence is CASSEEGRKYNSPLHF. CDR3 nucleotide sequence: TGTGCCAGCAGCGAGGAGGGCAGAAAATATAATTCACCCCTCCACTTT.

The rearrangement links TRBV5-1 to TRBJ2-3, with 8 bases that match TRBD2. CDR1 SGHRS and CDR2 YFSETQ come from the germline V gene. V was pared by 2 bases and J by 3 bases, with 5 bases of the junction left unmatched. The CDR3 sequence is 15 residues long. The CDR3 reads CASSFTGGATDTQYF. The CDR3 DNA sequence: TGCGCCAGCAGCTTTACGGGAGGGGCGACAGATACGCAGTATTTT.

The chain combines TRBV6-1 with TRBJ1-4; D remains unclear. The CDR3 runs to 16 residues. CDR1 is MNHNS, CDR2 SASEGT, per germline. V lost 4 bases and J lost 1, with 13 bases in between. CDR3 DNA sequence: TGTGCCAGCAGTGCCACGGAAGGAATAACTAATGAAAAACTGTTTTTT. Encoded protein: CASSATEGITNEKLFF.

The chain is built from TRBV6-5 and TRBJ1-1; TRBD1 might be the D (5 bases). V was shortened by 6 bases and J by 5 bases, with 19 bases between the two germline ends. CDR3 size: 15 residues. CDR1 and CDR2 from the germline V gene are MNHEY and SVGAGI. The CDR3 region is CASRTGTIIGTEAFF. The CDR3 nucleotides read TGTGCCAGCAGAACCGGGACCATAATCGGGACTGAAGCTTTCTTT.

This chain uses TRBV7-2 with TRBJ2-1; 10 bases agree with TRBD1. The CDR3 has 15 residues. Germline loops: CDR1 SGHTA, CDR2 FQGNSA. With V trimmed by 5 bases and J by 4 bases, 5 bases remained unmatched. Written as DNA, the CDR3 is TGTGCCAGCAGCATGGACAGGGGGGGGTACAATGAGCAGTTCTTC. Amino acid sequence: CASSMDRGGYNEQFF.

The chain recombines TRBV7-9 with TRBJ2-3; weak D call: TRBD2 (5 bases). Germline V lookup: CDR1 SEHNR, CDR2 FQNEAQ (reference sequence). V was shortened by 1 base and J by 0 bases, with 8 bases between the two germline ends. The CDR3 is 15 amino acids. The CDR3 DNA is TGTGCCAGCAGCTTAGAGAGGACTAGCACAGATACGCAGTATTTT. This encodes CASSLERTSTDTQYF.

This clone was observed once. The junction does not match germline at one end; this may be a read error. V gene TRBV19 combines with J gene TRBJ1-4; 10 nucleotides align to TRBD1. This CDR3 contains 15 residues. Germline CDR1 and CDR2: LNHDA and SQIVND (reference sequence). The CDR3 coding sequence is TGTGCCAGTAGTAGCAGACAGGGGGCTAAGGAAAAACTGTTTTTT. It codes for CASSSRQGAKEKLFF.

V is TRBV14 and J is TRBJ2-1; 7 bases map to TRBD2. With V trimmed by 4 bases and J by 9 bases, 18 bases remained unmatched. Germline CDR1 reads SGHDN; CDR2 reads FVKESK. This CDR3 has 17 residues. The CDR3 sequence is CASSPSRVAGTLGEQFF. The CDR3 bases are TGTGCCAGCAGCCCGTCTCGGGTAGCGGGTACCCTAGGTGAGCAGTTCTTC.